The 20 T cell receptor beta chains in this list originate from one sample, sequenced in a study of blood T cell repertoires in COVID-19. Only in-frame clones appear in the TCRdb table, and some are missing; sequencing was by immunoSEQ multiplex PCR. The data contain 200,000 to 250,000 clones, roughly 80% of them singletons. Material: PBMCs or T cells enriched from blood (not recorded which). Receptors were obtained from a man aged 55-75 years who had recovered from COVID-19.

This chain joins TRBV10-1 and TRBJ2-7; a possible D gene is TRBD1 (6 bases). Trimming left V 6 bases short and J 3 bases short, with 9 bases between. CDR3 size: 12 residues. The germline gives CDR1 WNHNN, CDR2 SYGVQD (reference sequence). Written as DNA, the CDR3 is TGCGCCAGCAGCCGGGACAACTACGAGCAGTACTTC. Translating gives CASSRDNYEQYF.

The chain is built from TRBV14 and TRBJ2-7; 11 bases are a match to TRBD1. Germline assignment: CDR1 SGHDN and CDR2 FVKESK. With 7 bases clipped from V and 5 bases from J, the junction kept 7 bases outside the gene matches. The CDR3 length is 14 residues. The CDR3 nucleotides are TGTGCCAGCAAGTGGGACAGGGGGTCCCACGAGCAGTACTTC. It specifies CASKWDRGSHEQYF.

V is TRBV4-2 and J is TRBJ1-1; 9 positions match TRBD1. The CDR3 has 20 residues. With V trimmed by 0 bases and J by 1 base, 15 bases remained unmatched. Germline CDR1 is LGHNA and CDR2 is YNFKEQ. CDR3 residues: CASSQESPGQGSEGNTEAFF. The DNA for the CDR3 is TGTGCCAGCAGCCAAGAGTCCCCTGGACAGGGGTCGGAAGGGAACACTGAAGCTTTCTTT.

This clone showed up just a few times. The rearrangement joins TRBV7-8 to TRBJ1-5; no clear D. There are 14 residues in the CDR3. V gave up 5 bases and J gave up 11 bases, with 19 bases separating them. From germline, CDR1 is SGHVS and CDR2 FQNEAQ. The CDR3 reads CASSLSRAQDSQHF. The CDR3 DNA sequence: TGTGCCAGCAGCCTAAGCCGCGCCCAGGATTCCCAGCATTTT.

CDR3 nucleotide sequence: TGTGCCACCAGTGATTTAACAGCCACAGATACGCAGTATTTT. This codes for CATSDLTATDTQYF. The chain couples TRBV24-1 to TRBJ2-3; D is uncertain. The CDR3 consists of 14 residues. Germline V CDR1 and CDR2: KGHDR, SFDVKD. V shed 1 base and J shed 2 bases, with 6 bases lying between them.

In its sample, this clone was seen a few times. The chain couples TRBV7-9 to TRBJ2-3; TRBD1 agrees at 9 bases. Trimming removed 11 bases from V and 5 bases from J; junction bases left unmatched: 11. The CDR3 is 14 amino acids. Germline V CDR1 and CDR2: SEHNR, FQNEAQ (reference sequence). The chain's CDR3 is CACHRGRLIDTQYF. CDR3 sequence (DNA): TGTGCCTGCCACAGGGGGCGGCTGATAGATACGCAGTATTTT.

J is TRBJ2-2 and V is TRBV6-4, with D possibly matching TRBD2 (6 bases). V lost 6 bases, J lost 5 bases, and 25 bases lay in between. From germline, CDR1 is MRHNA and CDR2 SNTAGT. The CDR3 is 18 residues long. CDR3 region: CASSAPPRSWRGTGELFF. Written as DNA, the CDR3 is TGTGCCAGCAGCGCCCCCCCTAGGAGTTGGCGGGGTACCGGGGAGCTGTTTTTT.

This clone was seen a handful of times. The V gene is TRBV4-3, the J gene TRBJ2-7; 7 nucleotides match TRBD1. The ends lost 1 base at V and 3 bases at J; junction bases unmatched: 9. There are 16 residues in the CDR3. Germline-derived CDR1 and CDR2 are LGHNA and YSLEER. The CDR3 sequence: CASSQVVRQGIYEQYF. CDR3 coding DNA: TGCGCCAGCAGCCAAGTAGTTAGACAGGGAATCTACGAGCAGTACTTC.

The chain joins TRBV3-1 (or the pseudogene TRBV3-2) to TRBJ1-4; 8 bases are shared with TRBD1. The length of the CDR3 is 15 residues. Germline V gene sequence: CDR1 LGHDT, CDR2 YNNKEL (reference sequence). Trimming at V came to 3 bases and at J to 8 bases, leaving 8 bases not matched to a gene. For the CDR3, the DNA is TGTGCCAGCAGCCAGAACACAGGGGGAGGGGAAAAACTGTTTTTT. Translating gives CASSQNTGGGEKLFF.

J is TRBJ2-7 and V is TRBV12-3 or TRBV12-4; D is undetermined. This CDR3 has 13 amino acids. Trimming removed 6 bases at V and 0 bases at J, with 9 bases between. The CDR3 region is CASSNSFSYEQYF. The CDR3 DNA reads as TGTGCCAGCAGCAATAGTTTCTCCTACGAGCAGTACTTC.

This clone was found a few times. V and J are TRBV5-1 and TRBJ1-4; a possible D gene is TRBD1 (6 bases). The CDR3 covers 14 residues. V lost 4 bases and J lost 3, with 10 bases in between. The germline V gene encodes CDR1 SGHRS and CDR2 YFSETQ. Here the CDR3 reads CASSVGHSNEKLFF. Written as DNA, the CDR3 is TGCGCCAGCAGCGTGGGACACTCTAATGAAAAACTGTTTTTT.

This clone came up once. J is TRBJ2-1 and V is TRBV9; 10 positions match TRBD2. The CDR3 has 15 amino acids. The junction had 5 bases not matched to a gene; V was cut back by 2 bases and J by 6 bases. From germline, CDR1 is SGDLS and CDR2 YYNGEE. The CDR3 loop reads CASSVPSGGFNEQFF. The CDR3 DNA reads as TGTGCCAGCAGCGTGCCTAGCGGGGGCTTCAATGAGCAGTTCTTC. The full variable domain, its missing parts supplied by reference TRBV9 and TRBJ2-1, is DSGVTQTPKHLITATGQRVTLRCSPRSGDLSVYWYQQSLDQGLQFLIQYYNGEERAKGNILERFSAQQFPDLHSELNLSSLELGDSALYFCASSVPSGGFNEQFFGPGTRLTVL.

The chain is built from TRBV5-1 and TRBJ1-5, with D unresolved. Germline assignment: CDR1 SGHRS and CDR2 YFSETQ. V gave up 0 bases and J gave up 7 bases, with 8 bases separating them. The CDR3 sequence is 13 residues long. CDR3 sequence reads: CASSLGLEQPQHF. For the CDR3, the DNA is TGCGCCAGCAGCTTGGGTCTCGAGCAGCCCCAGCATTTT.

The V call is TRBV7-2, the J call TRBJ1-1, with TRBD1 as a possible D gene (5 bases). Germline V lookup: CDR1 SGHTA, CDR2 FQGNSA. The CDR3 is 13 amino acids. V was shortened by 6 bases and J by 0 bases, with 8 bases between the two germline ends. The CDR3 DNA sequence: TGTGCCAGCAGGGCAGGGCTGAACACTGAAGCTTTCTTT. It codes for CASRAGLNTEAFF.

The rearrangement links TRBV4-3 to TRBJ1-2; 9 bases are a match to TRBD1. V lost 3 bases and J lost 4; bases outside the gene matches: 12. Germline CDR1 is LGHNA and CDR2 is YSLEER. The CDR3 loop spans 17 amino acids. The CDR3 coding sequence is TGCGCCAGCAGCCAGGGGACAGGGCCTATCACGAGCTATGGCTACACCTTC. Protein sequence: CASSQGTGPITSYGYTF.

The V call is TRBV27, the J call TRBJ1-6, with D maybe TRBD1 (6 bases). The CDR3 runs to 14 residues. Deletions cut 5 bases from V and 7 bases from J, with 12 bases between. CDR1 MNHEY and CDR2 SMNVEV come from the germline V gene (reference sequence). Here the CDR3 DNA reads TGTGCCAGCAGTCACCGCGGGGGCAATTCACCCCTCCACTTT. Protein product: CASSHRGGNSPLHF.

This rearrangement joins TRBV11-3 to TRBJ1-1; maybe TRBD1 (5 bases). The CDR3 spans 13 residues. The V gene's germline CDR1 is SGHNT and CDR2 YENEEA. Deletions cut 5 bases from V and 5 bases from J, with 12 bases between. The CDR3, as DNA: TGTGCCAGCAGCCATGACAGCTTAACTGAAGCTTTCTTT. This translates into CASSHDSLTEAFF. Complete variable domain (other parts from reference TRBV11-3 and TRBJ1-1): EAGVVQSPRYKIIEKKQPVAFWCNPISGHNTLYWYLQNLGQGPELLIRYENEEAVDDSQLPKDRFSAERLKGVDSTLKIQPAELGDSAVYLCASSHDSLTEAFFGQGTRLTVV.

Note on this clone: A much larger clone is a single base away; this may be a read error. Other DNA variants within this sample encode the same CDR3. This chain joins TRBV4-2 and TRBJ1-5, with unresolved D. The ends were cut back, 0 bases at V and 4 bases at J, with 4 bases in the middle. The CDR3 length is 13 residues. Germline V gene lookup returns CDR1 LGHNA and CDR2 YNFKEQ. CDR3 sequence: CASSQDPNQPQHF. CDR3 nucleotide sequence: TGTGCCAGCAGCCAAGACCCGAATCAGCCCCAGCATTTT.

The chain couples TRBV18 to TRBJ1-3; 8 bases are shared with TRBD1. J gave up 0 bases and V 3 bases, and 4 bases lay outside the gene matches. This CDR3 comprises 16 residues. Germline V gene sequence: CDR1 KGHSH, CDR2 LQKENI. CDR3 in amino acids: CASSPGQASSGNTIYF. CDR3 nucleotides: TGTGCCAGCTCACCGGGACAGGCCAGCTCTGGAAACACCATATATTTT.

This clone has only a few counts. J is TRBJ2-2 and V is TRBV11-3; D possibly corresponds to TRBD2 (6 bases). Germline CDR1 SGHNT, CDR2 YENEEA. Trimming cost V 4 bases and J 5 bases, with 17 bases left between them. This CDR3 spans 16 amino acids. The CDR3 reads CASSSGVASVTGELFF. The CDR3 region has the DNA TGTGCCAGCAGCTCGGGGGTAGCCTCGGTGACCGGGGAGCTGTTTTTT.